The next 12 T cell receptor beta chains were all read from a single sample in a study of T-cell memory formation after mild COVID-19. A single record per CDR3 protein comes from TCRdb applying MiXCR to the 5' RACE reads. The repertoire holds some 190,000 distinct CDR3 sequences, with approximately 20% as singletons. The sample consisted of PBMCs or a T cell subset sorted from them (not recorded which). The receptors stem from an adult woman who had mild COVID-19 (a few samples of this study predate the infection). Cell type and time point are not known.

The chain joins TRBV6-5 to TRBJ1-1; 8 bases match TRBD1. Trimming removed 0 bases from V and 6 bases from J; junction bases left unmatched: 9. The CDR3 sequence is 16 residues long. From germline, CDR1 is MNHEY and CDR2 SVGAGI. CDR3 protein: CASSYSPRQGRAEAFF. The CDR3 region has the DNA TGTGCCAGCAGTTACTCGCCGAGACAGGGGAGGGCTGAAGCTTTCTTT.

The CDR3 sequence is CASSWGQEAFF. The CDR3 DNA sequence: TGTGCCAGCAGTTGGGGACAGGAAGCTTTCTTT. The rearrangement joins TRBV12-3 or TRBV12-4 to TRBJ1-1; 7 bases are a match to TRBD1. The J segment lost 8 bases and the V segment lost 4 bases, leaving 1 base of the junction unmatched. There are 11 residues in the CDR3.

The V and J genes are TRBV5-1 and TRBJ2-1; no definite D call. V was trimmed by 0 bases and J by 4 bases, leaving 5 bases between them. This CDR3 is built from 13 residues. Germline V gene data show CDR1 as SGHRS and CDR2 as YFSETQ. The CDR3: CASSLDAYNEQFF. In DNA, the CDR3 is TGCGCCAGCAGCTTGGACGCATACAATGAGCAGTTCTTC.

The rearrangement links TRBV7-8 to TRBJ2-5, with 9 bases that match TRBD2. Germline CDR1 is SGHVS and CDR2 is FQNEAQ. J was trimmed by 4 bases and V by 1 base; bases with no gene match: 7. The CDR3 length is 16 residues. CDR3 nucleotide sequence: TGTGCCAGCAGCTTAGTCTTGACTAGCGGAGGAGAGACCCAGTACTTC. Translating it yields CASSLVLTSGGETQYF.

At least ten counts were recorded for this clonotype. The rearrangement joins TRBV14 to TRBJ2-4, with D tentatively TRBD1 (8 bases). The CDR3 is 17 residues long. V was trimmed by 4 bases and J by 6 bases, leaving 22 bases between them. CDR1 and CDR2 from the germline V gene are SGHDN and FVKESK. The CDR3 reads CASSPGQGGVLRNIQYF. The CDR3 bases are TGTGCCAGCAGCCCAGGACAGGGAGGGGTTCTTAGAAACATTCAGTACTTC.

This clonotype turned up a few times. The chain employs TRBV4-3 and TRBJ1-5; no clear D. Trimming cost V 0 bases and J 1 base, with 7 bases left between them. The CDR3 has 15 amino acids. Per the germline V gene, CDR1 is LGHNA and CDR2 is YSLEER. The CDR3 sequence is CASSQEQSSNQPQHF. The CDR3 DNA reads TGCGCCAGCAGCCAAGAGCAGTCAAGCAATCAGCCCCAGCATTTT.

In its sample, this clonotype was seen a few times. This CDR3 reads CASSPPSTPRQYF. For the CDR3, the DNA is TGTGCCAGCTCACCACCGAGTACGCCCCGGCAGTATTTT. The chain has TRBV18 and TRBJ2-3; D is unresolved. The CDR3 has 13 amino acids. The germline V and J ends were trimmed by 0 bases and 11 bases, with 12 bases remaining between them. CDR1 and CDR2 from the germline V gene are KGHSH and LQKENI.

The sample holds a few counts of this clonotype. The chain uses TRBV7-8 and TRBJ2-7; D is unresolved. This CDR3 has 16 amino acids. Germline CDR1 reads SGHVS; CDR2 reads FQNEAQ. V lost 5 bases and J lost 0, with 17 bases in between. CDR3 amino acids: CASSHLPLPSSYEQYF. CDR3 DNA: TGTGCCAGCAGCCACCTTCCCCTCCCCAGCTCCTACGAGCAGTACTTC.

This clonotype was counted a few times. The chain joins TRBV18 to TRBJ1-5; weak D call: TRBD1 (6 bases). Trimming pared 0 bases from V and 7 bases from J, leaving 22 bases between. This CDR3 contains 18 residues. Germline V gene sequence: CDR1 KGHSH, CDR2 LQKENI. The CDR3 protein is CASSPPNPRQEQKQPQHF. Here the CDR3 DNA reads TGTGCCAGCTCACCACCGAATCCGAGACAGGAACAGAAGCAGCCCCAGCATTTT. The whole variable domain, remainder taken from reference TRBV18 and TRBJ1-5, is NAGVMQNPRHLVRRRGQEARLRCSPMKGHSHVYWYRQLPEEGLKFMVYLQKENIIDESGMPKERFSAEFPKEGPSILRIQQVVRGDSAAYFCASSPPNPRQEQKQPQHFGDGTRLSIL.

Comment on this clonotype: A junction end diverges from the germline sequence, so it may reflect a read error. The chain is built from TRBV20-1 and TRBJ1-5; maybe TRBD1 (5 bases). The V gene's germline CDR1 is DFQATT and CDR2 SNEGSKA (reference sequence). This CDR3 has 15 amino acids. CDR3 loop: CSAREWGISKQPQHF. CDR3 bases: TGCAGTGCTAGAGAGTGGGGGATAAGCAAACAGCCCCAGCATTTT.

This clonotype has only a few counts. The V and J genes are TRBV10-2 and TRBJ1-4, with unresolved D. Germline CDR1 reads WSHSY; CDR2 reads SAAADI. The CDR3 is made up of 15 amino acids. V lost 2 bases to trimming and J lost 7 bases, with 14 bases between them. The CDR3 nucleotides are TGCGCCAGCAGTGAGGGGCCGACCCGAGGTGAAAAACTGTTTTTT. Translating it yields CASSEGPTRGEKLFF.

The CDR3 DNA reads TGTGCCTGGAGCTTAGACACTGAAGCTTTCTTT. Translating gives CAWSLDTEAFF. J is TRBJ1-1 and V is TRBV30; D remains ambiguous. Germline assignment: CDR1 GTSNPN and CDR2 SVGIG (reference sequence). CDR3 length equals 11 residues. The germline V and J ends were trimmed by 3 bases and 3 bases, with 5 bases remaining between them.